This T cell receptor (beta chain) was obtained from a study of blood T cell repertoires in COVID-19. Across the whole study: COVID-19 samples from acute and convalescent phases originated in the United States, Italy and Spain.

Per the original methods: Estimation of nucleated cell counts was performed using reference gene primer amplification. Assay used: immunoSEQ multiplex PCR; TCRdb lists only in-frame clones, some missing. The DNA was the basis for D and trimming; V, J and clone size are from that table. This sample has about 130,000 clones, with approximately 84% found just once. Germline CDR1 reads MNHEY; CDR2 reads SVGEGT. This CDR3 spans 16 amino acids. Trimming removed 0 bases at V and 6 bases at J, with 18 bases between. The chain links TRBV6-2 or TRBV6-3 to TRBJ2-7, with D tentatively TRBD2 (6 bases). Input material: peripheral blood. This receptor was taken from a woman aged 45 to 65 who had recovered from COVID-19. The CDR3 loop reads CASSYSRTGLPGEQYF. DNA of the CDR3: TGTGCCAGCAGTTACTCCCGAACGGGACTCCCTGGCGAGCAGTACTTC.